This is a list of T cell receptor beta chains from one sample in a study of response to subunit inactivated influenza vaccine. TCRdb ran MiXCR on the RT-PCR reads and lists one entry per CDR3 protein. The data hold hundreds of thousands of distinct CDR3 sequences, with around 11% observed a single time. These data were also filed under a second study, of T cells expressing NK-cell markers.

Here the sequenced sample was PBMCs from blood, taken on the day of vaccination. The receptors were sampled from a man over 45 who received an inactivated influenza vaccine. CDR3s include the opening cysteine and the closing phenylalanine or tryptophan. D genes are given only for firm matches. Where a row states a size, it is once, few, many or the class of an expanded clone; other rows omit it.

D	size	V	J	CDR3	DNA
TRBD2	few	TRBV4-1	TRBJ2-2	CASRELAGTGELFF	TGCGCCAGCAGAGAGCTAGCGGGGACCGGGGAGCTGTTTTTT
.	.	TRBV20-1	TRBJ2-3	CSASEVDTDTQYF	TGCAGTGCTAGCGAGGTTGACACAGATACGCAGTATTTT
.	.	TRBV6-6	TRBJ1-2	CATTGEGGYGYTF	TGTGCCACCACGGGGGAGGGTGGCTATGGCTACACCTTC
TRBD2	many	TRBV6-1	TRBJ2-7	CASSAGLAGAWGYEQYF	TGTGCCAGCAGTGCAGGACTAGCGGGAGCGTGGGGCTACGAGCAGTACTTC
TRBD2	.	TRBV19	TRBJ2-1	CASKGGSSGVNEQFF	TGTGCCAGTAAGGGAGGGTCTAGCGGGGTCAATGAGCAGTTCTTC
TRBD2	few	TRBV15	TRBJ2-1	CATSSHRGLESNEQFF	TGTGCCACCAGCTCCCATAGGGGACTAGAATCCAATGAGCAGTTCTTC
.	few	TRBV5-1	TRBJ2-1	CASSPRGENPYNEQFF	TGCGCCAGCAGCCCCAGGGGAGAGAACCCCTACAATGAGCAGTTCTTC
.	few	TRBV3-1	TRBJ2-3	CASSQDGIPTDTQYF	TGTGCCAGCAGCCAAGACGGTATCCCCACAGATACGCAGTATTTT
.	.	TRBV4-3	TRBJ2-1	CASSQLHSGGPEQFF	TGCGCCAGCAGCCAGCTTCATTCGGGGGGCCCTGAGCAGTTCTTC
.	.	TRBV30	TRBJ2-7	CACRDLGYEQYF	TGTGCCTGCCGGGACTTAGGCTACGAGCAGTACTTC
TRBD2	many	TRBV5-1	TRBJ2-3	CASSSGPRGGRTDTQYF	TGCGCCAGCAGCTCCGGCCCGCGCGGGGGGCGCACAGATACGCAGTATTTT
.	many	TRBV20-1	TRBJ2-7	CSARDVGGSQVYEQYF	TGCAGTGCTAGAGATGTCGGGGGTAGTCAGGTCTACGAGCAGTACTTC
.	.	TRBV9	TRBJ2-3	CASSVVGAGRGDTQYF	TGTGCCAGCAGCGTAGTAGGCGCGGGGCGGGGAGATACGCAGTATTTT
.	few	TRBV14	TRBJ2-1	CASSQDTPYYDNEQFF	TGTGCCAGCAGCCAAGATACTCCCTACTACGACAATGAGCAGTTCTTC
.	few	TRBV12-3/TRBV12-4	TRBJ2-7	CASSSDTPSIYF	TGTGCCAGCAGTTCGGACACTCCGTCGATATACTTC
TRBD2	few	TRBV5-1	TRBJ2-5	CASSSTSEETQYF	TGCGCCAGCAGCTCGACTAGCGAAGAGACCCAGTACTTC
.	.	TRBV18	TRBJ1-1	CASSPLAGGQVNTEAFF	TGTGCCAGCTCACCACTGGCGGGGGGCCAGGTGAACACTGAAGCTTTCTTT
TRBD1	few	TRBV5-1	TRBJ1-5	CASSLASGGGQPQHF	TGCGCCAGCAGCTTGGCCTCAGGGGGAGGGCAGCCCCAGCATTTT
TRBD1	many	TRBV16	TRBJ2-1	CASSQGTGNNEQFF	TGTGCCAGCAGCCAGGGGACAGGGAACAATGAGCAGTTCTTC
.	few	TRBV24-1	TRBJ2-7	CATSQTGRYEQYF	TGTGCCACCAGTCAAACAGGGCGCTACGAGCAGTACTTC
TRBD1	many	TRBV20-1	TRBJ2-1	CSASPTGGVYNEQFF	TGCAGTGCTAGTCCGACAGGGGGCGTATACAATGAGCAGTTCTTC
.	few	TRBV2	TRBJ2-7	CASSEAQGGVYEQYF	TGTGCCAGCAGTGAAGCACAGGGTGGGGTCTACGAGCAGTACTTC
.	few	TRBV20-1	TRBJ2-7	CSASDRIYEQYF	TGCAGTGCTAGTGACAGGATCTACGAGCAGTACTTC
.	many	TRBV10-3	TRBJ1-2	CAISDPTAYGYTF	TGTGCCATATCGGATCCCACGGCCTATGGCTACACCTTC
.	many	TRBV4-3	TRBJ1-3	CASSQERAPGNTIYF	TGCGCCAGCAGCCAAGAACGGGCGCCCGGAAACACCATATATTTT
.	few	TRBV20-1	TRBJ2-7	CSARLGGWTYEQYF	TGCAGTGCTAGGTTAGGGGGATGGACCTACGAGCAGTACTTC
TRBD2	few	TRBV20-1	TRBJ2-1	CSAFLAGGSNEQFF	TGCAGTGCTTTCCTAGCGGGAGGAAGCAATGAGCAGTTCTTC
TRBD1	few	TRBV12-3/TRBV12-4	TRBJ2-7	CASSTTTGFKQYF	TGTGCCAGCAGCACTACGACAGGGTTCAAGCAGTACTTC
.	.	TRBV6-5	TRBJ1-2	CASRYTGNYGYTF	TGTGCCAGCAGATATACAGGGAACTATGGCTACACCTTC
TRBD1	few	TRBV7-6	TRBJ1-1	CASSLRTGLDTEAFF	TGTGCCAGCAGCCTACGGACAGGGTTGGACACTGAAGCTTTCTTT
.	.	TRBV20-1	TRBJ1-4	CRASLGATNEKLFF	TGCAGAGCCAGCCTCGGGGCAACTAATGAAAAACTGTTTTTT
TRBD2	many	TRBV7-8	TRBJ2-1	CASSPRLAGGRSSYNEQFF	TGTGCCAGCAGCCCCCGACTAGCGGGGGGACGAAGCTCCTACAATGAGCAGTTCTTC
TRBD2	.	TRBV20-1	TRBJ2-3	CSARDTLGGNTDTQYF	TGCAGTGCTAGAGATACGCTGGGGGGGAACACAGATACGCAGTATTTT
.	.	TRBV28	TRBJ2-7	CASSSAGRPYEQYF	TGTGCCAGCAGTTCAGCAGGGCGGCCCTACGAGCAGTACTTC
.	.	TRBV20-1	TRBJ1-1	CSARDQGWTEAFF	TGCAGTGCTAGGGATCAGGGGTGGACTGAAGCTTTCTTT
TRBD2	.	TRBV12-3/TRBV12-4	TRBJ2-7	CASSRRTSGTSYEQYF	TGTGCCAGCAGCCGCCGTACTAGCGGGACCTCCTACGAGCAGTACTTC
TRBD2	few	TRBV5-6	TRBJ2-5	CASSLFMLAGAETQYF	TGTGCCAGCAGCTTGTTTATGCTAGCGGGAGCAGAGACCCAGTACTTC
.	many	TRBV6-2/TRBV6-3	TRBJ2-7	CASSYSVGAGYEQYF	TGTGCCAGCAGTTACTCGGTGGGCGCGGGATACGAGCAGTACTTC
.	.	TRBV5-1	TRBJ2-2	CASSLDPELPWELFF	TGCGCCAGCAGCCTGGACCCGGAGCTTCCCTGGGAGCTGTTTTTT
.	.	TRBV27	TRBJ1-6	CASRSPGSSYNSPLHF	TGTGCCAGCAGGTCCCCGGGATCTTCCTATAATTCACCCCTCCACTTT
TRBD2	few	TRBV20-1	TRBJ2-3	CSASRASGGTQYF	TGCAGTGCTAGTAGGGCTAGCGGGGGAACGCAGTATTTT
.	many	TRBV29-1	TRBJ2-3	CSVVPGEASTDTQYF	TGCAGCGTGGTTCCAGGAGAGGCTAGCACAGATACGCAGTATTTT
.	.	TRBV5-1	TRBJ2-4	CASSTGGSRENIQYF	TGCGCCAGCAGCACCGGAGGCTCCCGCGAAAACATTCAGTACTTC
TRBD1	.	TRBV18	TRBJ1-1	CASSPAQGANTEAFF	TGTGCCAGCTCACCGGCTCAGGGGGCCAACACTGAAGCTTTCTTT
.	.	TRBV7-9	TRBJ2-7	CASSGRVWEQYF	TGTGCCAGTAGTGGTCGTGTTTGGGAGCAGTACTTC
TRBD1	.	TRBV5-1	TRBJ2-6	CASSVTGPFSGANVLTF	TGCGCCAGCAGCGTGACAGGGCCATTCTCTGGGGCCAACGTCCTGACTTTC
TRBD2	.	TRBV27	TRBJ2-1	CASSGRLAGLDEQFF	TGTGCCAGCAGTGGGAGACTAGCGGGATTAGATGAGCAGTTCTTC